One and the same sample provided the 6 T cell receptor beta chains below, sequenced in a study of cytomegalovirus exposure and HLA in healthy donors. With 60 Vbeta and 13 Jbeta primers, the PCR was carried out. Data came from immunoSEQ multiplex PCR; TCRdb stores just in-frame clones and leaves some out. This sample has 140,000 to 150,000 clones, with approximately 79% found just once. Sequencing was performed on PBMCs. The receptors originated from a woman under 40 in good health and CMV-seronegative.

This clone appeared once. The chain recombines TRBV5-5 with TRBJ2-7; 10 bases fit TRBD1. Per germline, CDR1 SGHKS and CDR2 YYEKEE (reference sequence). The CDR3 consists of 14 residues. After removal of 2 bases from V and 4 bases from J, the junction contained 3 bases not matched to a gene. The chain's CDR3 is CASSLGDRGYEQYF. The CDR3, as DNA: TGTGCCAGCAGCTTAGGGGACAGGGGTTACGAGCAGTACTTC.

V usage is TRBV4-1 and J usage is TRBJ1-1; 9 nucleotides agree with TRBD1. The length of the CDR3 is 15 residues. CDR1 is MGHRA, CDR2 YSYEKL, per germline. V trimming: 4 bases; J trimming: 1 base; junction bases outside the gene matches: 4. This chain's CDR3 is CASSRGTGSNTEAFF. The CDR3 DNA follows: TGCGCCAGCAGCCGTGGGACAGGGTCGAACACTGAAGCTTTCTTT.

The genes are TRBV5-6 and TRBJ1-4; maybe TRBD1 (5 bases). V gave up 0 bases and J gave up 6 bases, with 12 bases separating them. CDR1 is SGHDT, CDR2 YYEEEE, per germline. There are 15 residues in the CDR3. CDR3 sequence: CASSLAGQGDEKLFF. The CDR3 DNA reads as TGTGCCAGCAGCTTGGCCGGTCAGGGCGATGAAAAACTGTTTTTT. Variable domain in full (rest from reference TRBV5-6 and TRBJ1-4): DAGVTQSPTHLIKTRGQQVTLRCSPKSGHDTVSWYQQALGQGPQFIFQYYEEEERQRGNFPDRFSGHQFPNYSSELNVNALLLGDSALYLCASSLAGQGDEKLFFGSGTQLSVL.

This clone was recorded once. V and J are TRBV6-6 and TRBJ2-1; 9 bases align to TRBD2. With V trimmed by 0 bases and J by 8 bases, 5 bases remained unmatched. This CDR3 is 15 amino acids long. The germline V gene has CDR1 MNHNY and CDR2 SVGAGI (reference sequence). CDR3 sequence reads: CASSYSKVAGDEQFF. The CDR3 DNA reads as TGTGCCAGCAGTTACTCGAAGGTAGCGGGGGATGAGCAGTTCTTC.

J is TRBJ2-6 and V is TRBV10-3; 9 bases align to TRBD1. Germline V gene data show CDR1 as ENHRY and CDR2 as SYGVKD. The CDR3 has 17 residues. J lost 3 bases, V lost 3 bases, and 6 bases had no gene match. The CDR3 is CAISDSQGARGANVLTF. CDR3 bases: TGTGCCATCAGTGACTCACAGGGGGCGCGTGGGGCCAACGTCCTGACTTTC.

This sequence joins TRBV9 and TRBJ2-1, with 13 bases matching TRBD2. The CDR3 contains 17 residues. Losses at the gene ends were 0 bases for V and 7 bases for J; bases not matched to a gene: 7. Germline V CDR1 and CDR2: SGDLS, YYNGEE. CDR3 coding DNA: TGTGCCAGCAGCGTAGGGTTACTAGCGGGAGGGGATAATGAGCAGTTCTTC. Translating gives CASSVGLLAGGDNEQFF.